The T cell receptor beta chain under discussion was sequenced for a study of cytomegalovirus exposure and HLA in healthy donors. Both 60 Vbeta primers and 13 Jbeta primers went into the PCR. Clones were sequenced by immunoSEQ multiplex PCR, and TCRdb holds only the in-frame ones, with some missing. The table has around 230,000 clones, approximately 85% seen once. The sequencing sample was made of PBMCs. This clonotype was obtained from a girl aged 2-9 years in good health and CMV-seronegative.

For the CDR3, the DNA is TGTGCCAGCAGTTACGGCAAGGGAGGGGAAAAACTGTTTTTT. It yields the protein CASSYGKGGEKLFF. V and J are TRBV6-6 and TRBJ1-4; D unresolved. Germline values: CDR1 MNHNY, CDR2 SVGAGI (reference sequence). The CDR3 consists of 14 residues. Between the trimmed V and J ends, which lost 2 bases and 8 bases, there was a span of 12 bases.